This T cell receptor beta chain comes out of a study of T cells in Graves' hyperthyroidism and ophthalmopathy. This CDR3 contains 13 residues. Germline V CDR1 and CDR2: SQVTM, ANQGSEA. J was trimmed by 5 bases and V by 4 bases; bases with no gene match: 3. Amplification targeted TCR beta CDR3 regions from RNA transcripts. RT-PCR in the first round (using the HTBI primer set) targeted the TCR CDR3. MiXCR, run by TCRdb on the multiplex PCR reads, gives a single entry per CDR3 protein. Of a few hundred thousand distinct CDR3 sequences detected, roughly 46% appear once; the ten largest clones hold 6.5% to 9%.

The TCR sequence derives from a woman aged 18-35 years with Graves' hyperthyroidism. What was sequenced was peripheral blood or thyroid tissue (not recorded which). The genes are TRBV29-1 and TRBJ1-2, with TRBD1 matching over 11 bases. CDR3 nucleotide sequence: TGCAGCGTTGTTGGGACAGGGGGGTATGGCTACACCTTC. Its translation is CSVVGTGGYGYTF.